The present entry profiles one T cell receptor (beta chain) with its context. The repertoire was sequenced with immunoSEQ multiplex PCR; TCRdb's copy has only in-frame clones and lacks some. The data contain around 180,000 clones, roughly nine tenths of them singletons. This CDR3 spans 14 amino acids. The study drew participants aged about 18 to 89 years from approximately 23 US areas. These data come from a study of blood T cell repertoires in COVID-19. Study background: Sites in the United States, Italy and Spain provided acute and convalescent COVID-19 samples.

The receptor was isolated from a woman aged 40 to 49 with acute COVID-19. The chain has TRBV1 and TRBJ2-5; the D call TRBD2 from the table was never checked on the DNA. TRBV1 is a pseudogene locus. The sample taken for sequencing was PBMCs or T cells enriched from blood (not recorded which). DNA of the CDR3: TGCACCAGCAGCCCCGAGCGGAGGGGAGAGACCCAGTACTTC. Protein sequence: CTSSPERRGETQYF.